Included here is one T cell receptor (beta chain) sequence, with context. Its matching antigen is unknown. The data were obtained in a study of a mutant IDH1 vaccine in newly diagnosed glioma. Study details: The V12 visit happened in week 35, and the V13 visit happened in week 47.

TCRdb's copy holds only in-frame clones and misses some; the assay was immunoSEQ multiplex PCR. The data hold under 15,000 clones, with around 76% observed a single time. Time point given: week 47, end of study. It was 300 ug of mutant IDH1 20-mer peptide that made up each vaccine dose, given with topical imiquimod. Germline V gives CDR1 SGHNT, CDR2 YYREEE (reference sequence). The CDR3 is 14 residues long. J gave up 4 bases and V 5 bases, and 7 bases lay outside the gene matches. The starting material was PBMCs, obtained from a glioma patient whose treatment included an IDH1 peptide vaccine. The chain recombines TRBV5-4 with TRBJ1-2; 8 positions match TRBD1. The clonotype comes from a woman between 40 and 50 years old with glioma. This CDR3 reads CASSTGTGTYGYTF. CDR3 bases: TGTGCCAGCAGTACCGGGACAGGCACCTATGGCTACACCTTC.